Included here is one T cell receptor beta chain sequence, with context. Antigen unknown. Sample barcodes and UMIs were carried by the TCR alpha and TCR beta cDNA libraries that 5'RACE generated with constant-segment primers. Each CDR3 protein is one row after TCRdb ran MiXCR on the 5' RACE reads. Of 95,000 to 120,000 distinct CDR3 sequences listed, 22% are singletons. This entry comes from a study of T-cell memory formation after mild COVID-19. Looking at the study overall: TCR clusters largely stayed donor specific. Study-level results: Mainly in CM and EM were contracting CD4+ clones; CD8+ were in EMRA.

V was clipped by 8 bases and J by 2 bases; unmatched bases: 6. CDR1 is SGHTA, CDR2 FQGNSA, per germline. CDR3 size: 14 residues. J is TRBJ2-3 and V is TRBV7-2; 8 nucleotides agree with TRBD2. The clonotype was recovered from a man aged 18 to 35 who had mild COVID-19 (a few samples of this study predate the infection). Cell type and time point are not known. The sample was PBMCs or a T cell subset sorted from them (not recorded which). The DNA for the CDR3 is TGTGCCAGCGGATTAGCGGGGTCCACAGATACGCAGTATTTT. Translation gives CASGLAGSTDTQYF.